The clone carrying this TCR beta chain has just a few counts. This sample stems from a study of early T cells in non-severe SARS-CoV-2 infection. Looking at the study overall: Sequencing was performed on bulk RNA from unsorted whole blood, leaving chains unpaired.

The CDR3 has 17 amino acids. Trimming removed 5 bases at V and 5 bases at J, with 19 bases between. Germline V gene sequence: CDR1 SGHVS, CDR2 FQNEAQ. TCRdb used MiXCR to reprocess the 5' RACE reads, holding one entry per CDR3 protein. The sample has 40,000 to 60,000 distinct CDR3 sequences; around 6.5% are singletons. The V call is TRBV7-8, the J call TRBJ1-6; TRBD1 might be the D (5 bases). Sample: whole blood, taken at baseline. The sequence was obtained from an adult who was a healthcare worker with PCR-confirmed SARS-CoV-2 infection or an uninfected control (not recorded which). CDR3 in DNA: TGTGCCAGCAGCACCGGCCCCCGGGACTACAATAATTCACCCCTCCACTTT. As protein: CASSTGPRDYNNSPLHF.